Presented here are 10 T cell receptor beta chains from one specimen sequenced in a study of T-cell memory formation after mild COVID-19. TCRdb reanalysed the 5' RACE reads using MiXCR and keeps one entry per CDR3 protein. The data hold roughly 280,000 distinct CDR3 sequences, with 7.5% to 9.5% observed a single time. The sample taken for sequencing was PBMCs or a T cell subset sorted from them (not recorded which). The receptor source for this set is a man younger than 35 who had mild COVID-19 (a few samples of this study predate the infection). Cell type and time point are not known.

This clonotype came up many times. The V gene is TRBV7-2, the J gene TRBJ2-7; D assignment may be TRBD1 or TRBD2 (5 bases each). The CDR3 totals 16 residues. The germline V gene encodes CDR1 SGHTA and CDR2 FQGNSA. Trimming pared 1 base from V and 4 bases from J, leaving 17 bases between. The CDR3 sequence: CASSLGRGPSTYEQYV. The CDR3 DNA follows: TGTGCCAGCAGCTTAGGTCGGGGACCATCCACTTACGAGCAGTACGTC.

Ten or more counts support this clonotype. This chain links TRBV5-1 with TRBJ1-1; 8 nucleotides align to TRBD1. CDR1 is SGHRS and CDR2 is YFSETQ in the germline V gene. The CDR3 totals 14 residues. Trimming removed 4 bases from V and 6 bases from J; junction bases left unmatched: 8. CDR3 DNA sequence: TGCGCCAGCAGCCCTACCGGGACAGGTGCTGAAGCTTTCTTT. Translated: CASSPTGTGAEAFF.

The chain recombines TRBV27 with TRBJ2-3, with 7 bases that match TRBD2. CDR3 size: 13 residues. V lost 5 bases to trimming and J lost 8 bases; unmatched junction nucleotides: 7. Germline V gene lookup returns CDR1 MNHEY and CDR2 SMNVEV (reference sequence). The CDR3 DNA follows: TGTGCCAGCAGTATTGGGGGGGGGTCTACGCAGTATTTT. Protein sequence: CASSIGGGSTQYF.

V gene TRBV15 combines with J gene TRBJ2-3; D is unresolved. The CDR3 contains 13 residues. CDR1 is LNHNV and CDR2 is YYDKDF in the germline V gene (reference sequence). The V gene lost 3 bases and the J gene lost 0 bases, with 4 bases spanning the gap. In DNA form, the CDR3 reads TGTGCCACCAGCAGGACGAGCACAGATACGCAGTATTTT. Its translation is CATSRTSTDTQYF. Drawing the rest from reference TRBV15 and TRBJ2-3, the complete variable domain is DAMVIQNPRYQVTQFGKPVTLSCSQTLNHNVMYWYQQKSSQAPKLLFHYYDKDFNNEADTPDNFQSRRPNTSFCFLDIRSPGLGDTAMYLCATSRTSTDTQYFGPGTRLTVL.

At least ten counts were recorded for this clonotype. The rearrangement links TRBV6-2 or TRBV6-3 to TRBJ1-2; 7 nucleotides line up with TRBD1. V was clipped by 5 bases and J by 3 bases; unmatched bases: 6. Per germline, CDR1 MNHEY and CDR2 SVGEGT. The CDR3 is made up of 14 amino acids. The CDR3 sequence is CASSPGQPYYGYTF. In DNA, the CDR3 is TGTGCCAGCAGTCCGGGACAGCCATACTATGGCTACACCTTC.

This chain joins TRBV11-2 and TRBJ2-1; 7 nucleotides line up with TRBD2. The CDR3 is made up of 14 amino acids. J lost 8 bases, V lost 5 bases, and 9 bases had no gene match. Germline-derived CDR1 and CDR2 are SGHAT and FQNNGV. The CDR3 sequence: CASSQTRGSDEQFF. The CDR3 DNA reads TGTGCCAGCAGCCAGACGCGGGGGAGCGATGAGCAGTTCTTC.

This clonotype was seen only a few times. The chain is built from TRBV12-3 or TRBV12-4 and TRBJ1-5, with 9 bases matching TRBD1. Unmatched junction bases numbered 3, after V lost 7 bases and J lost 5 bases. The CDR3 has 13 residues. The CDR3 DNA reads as TGTGCCAGCACCCGGGACAGGGATCAGCCCCAGCATTTT. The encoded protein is CASTRDRDQPQHF.

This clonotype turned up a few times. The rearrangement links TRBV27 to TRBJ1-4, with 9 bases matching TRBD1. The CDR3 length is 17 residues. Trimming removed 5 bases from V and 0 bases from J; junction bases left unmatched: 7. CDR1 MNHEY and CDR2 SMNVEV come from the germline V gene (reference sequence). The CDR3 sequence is CASSASTGGATNEKLFF. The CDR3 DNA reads TGTGCCAGCAGTGCGTCCACAGGGGGCGCAACTAATGAAAAACTGTTTTTT.

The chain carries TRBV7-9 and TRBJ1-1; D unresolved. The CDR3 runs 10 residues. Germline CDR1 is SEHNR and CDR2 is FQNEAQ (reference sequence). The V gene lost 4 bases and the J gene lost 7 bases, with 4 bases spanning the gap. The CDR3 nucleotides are TGTGCCAGCAGCTCGCTTGAAGCTTTCTTT. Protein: CASSSLEAFF.

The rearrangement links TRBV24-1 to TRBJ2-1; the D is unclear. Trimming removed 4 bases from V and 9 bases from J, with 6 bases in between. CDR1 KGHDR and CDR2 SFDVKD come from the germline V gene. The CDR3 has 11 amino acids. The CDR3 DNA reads TGTGCCACCAGTGAAGGTGGTGAGCAGTTCTTC. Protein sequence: CATSEGGEQFF.